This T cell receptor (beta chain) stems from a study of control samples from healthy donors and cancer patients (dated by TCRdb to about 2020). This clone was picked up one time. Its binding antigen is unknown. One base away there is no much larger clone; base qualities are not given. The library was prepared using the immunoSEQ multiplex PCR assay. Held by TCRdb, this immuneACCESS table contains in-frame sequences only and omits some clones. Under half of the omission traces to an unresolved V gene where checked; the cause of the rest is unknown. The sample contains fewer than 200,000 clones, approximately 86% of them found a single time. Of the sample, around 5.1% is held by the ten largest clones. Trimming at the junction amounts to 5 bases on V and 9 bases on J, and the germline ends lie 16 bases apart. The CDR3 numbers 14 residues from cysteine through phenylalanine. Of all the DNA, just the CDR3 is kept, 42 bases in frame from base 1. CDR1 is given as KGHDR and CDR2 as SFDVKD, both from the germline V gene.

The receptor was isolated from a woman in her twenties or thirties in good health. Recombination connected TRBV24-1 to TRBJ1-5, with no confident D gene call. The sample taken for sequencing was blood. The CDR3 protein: CATSARGYIWPQHF. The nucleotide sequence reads TGTGCCACCAGTGCTCGCGGGTACATCTGGCCCCAGCATTTT.